The clone carrying this T cell receptor (beta chain) was recorded once. Its antigen remains unknown. Between the trimmed V and J ends, which lost 0 bases and 4 bases, there was a span of 10 bases. The length of the CDR3 is 14 residues. The germline V gene encodes CDR1 ENHRY and CDR2 SYGVKD. The record originates from a study of a mutant IDH1 vaccine in newly diagnosed glioma. Study in general: Eight vaccinations went to patients in weeks 1, 3, 5, 7, 11, 15, 19, 23. Averaging about 37 years of age, treated patients were about 60% male and roughly 40% female.

Method: immunoSEQ multiplex PCR; TCRdb's copy keeps in-frame clones and lacks some. Here the sample spans approximately 41,000 clones, about four fifths being singletons. Time point described: week 23, last vaccination. Doses consisted of 300 ug of mutant IDH1 20-mer peptide each, paired with topical imiquimod. Newly diagnosed WHO grade 3 or 4 IDH1-mutant, ATRX-lost astrocytomas were identified in the donors. The TCR sequence derives from a man in his forties or fifties with glioma. The chain links TRBV10-3 to TRBJ2-7; D gene unclear. Sequencing was performed on PBMCs, taken from a glioma patient whose treatment included an IDH1 peptide vaccine. The CDR3, as DNA: TGTGCCATCAGTGAGTCGCCAGGTCGGTACGAGCAGTACTTC. Translating it yields CAISESPGRYEQYF.